The clone carrying this T cell receptor beta chain was counted a few times. The target antigen is unknown. This record belongs to a study of T-cell reconstitution after alpha-beta-depleted transplantation in children. The study, taken as a whole, reports: T-cell numbers and diversity, one year after transplant, stemmed largely from T cells that were newly produced. It was reported that alpha-beta T cells came from several hundred expanded graft clones (about two months after transplant). Several patients had high TCRbeta diversity at day 60; it came from surviving recipient T cells and thymic progenitors.

TCRbeta library preparation incorporated unique molecular identifiers. TCRdb analysed the PCR reads with MiXCR anew, one entry per CDR3 protein. Of fewer than 500,000 distinct CDR3 sequences in the sample, around two fifths were seen once. The source of this sequence is a girl between 2 and 10 years old with aplastic anemia, due to receive a stem cell transplant. Source: PBMCs, taken before TCRalphabeta/CD19-depleted stem cell transplant.

The CDR3 sequence: CASGLGETQYF. The CDR3 coding sequence is TGTGCCTCCGGACTAGGAGAGACCCAGTACTTC. The chain uses TRBV10-3 and TRBJ2-5, with 7 bases lining up with TRBD2. The ends lost 11 bases at V and 4 bases at J; junction bases unmatched: 4. Germline CDR1 is ENHRY and CDR2 is SYGVKD. The CDR3 loop spans 11 amino acids.